The clone carrying this T cell receptor beta chain showed up just a few times. Its antigen is not known. This sample is drawn from a study of CD8 T cells in ankylosing spondylitis. Via MiXCR, TCRdb re-called the 5' RACE reads, giving one row per CDR3 protein. The sample has approximately 340,000 distinct CDR3 sequences; about 15% are singletons. Findings of the study overall: A motif in TCR beta, a set of under ten highly homologous variants, appeared characteristic of ankylosing spondylitis blood. Reports say disease-linked clones showed up significantly more in matched ankylosing spondylitis synovial fluid. In the blood and synovial fluid of reactive arthritis, some motif variants had been previously reported.

This clonotype was obtained from a male donor with ankylosing spondylitis or in good health (not recorded which). The sample was blood, either unsorted or a sorted T cell fraction (not recorded which).

For the CDR3, the DNA is TGTGCCAGCAGTTGGCAGCGCGAGCAGTTCTTC. Protein: CASSWQREQFF. The V call is TRBV7-9, the J call TRBJ2-1; D not certain. CDR1 is SEHNR and CDR2 is FQNEAQ in the germline V gene (reference sequence). V was pared by 6 bases and J by 10 bases, with 10 bases between. The CDR3 has 11 amino acids.